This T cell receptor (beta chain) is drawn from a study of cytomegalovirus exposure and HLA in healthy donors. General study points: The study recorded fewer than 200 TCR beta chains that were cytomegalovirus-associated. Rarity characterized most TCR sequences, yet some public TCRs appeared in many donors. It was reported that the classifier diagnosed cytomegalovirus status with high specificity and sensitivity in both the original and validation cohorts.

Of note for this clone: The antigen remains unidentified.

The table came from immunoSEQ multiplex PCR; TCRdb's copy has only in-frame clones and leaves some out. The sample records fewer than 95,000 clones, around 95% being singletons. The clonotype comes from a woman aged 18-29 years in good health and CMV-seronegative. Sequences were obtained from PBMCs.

The CDR3 reads CASSVAQGPYYEQYF. In DNA form, the CDR3 reads TGTGCCAGCAGCGTAGCTCAGGGGCCATACTACGAGCAGTACTTC. The chain employs TRBV9 and TRBJ2-7, with D maybe TRBD1 (6 bases). V was cut by 0 bases and J by 3 bases, with 13 bases left in between. The CDR3 extends over 15 amino acids. Germline assignment: CDR1 SGDLS and CDR2 YYNGEE. Full variable domain (missing parts from reference TRBV9 and TRBJ2-7): DSGVTQTPKHLITATGQRVTLRCSPRSGDLSVYWYQQSLDQGLQFLIQYYNGEERAKGNILERFSAQQFPDLHSELNLSSLELGDSALYFCASSVAQGPYYEQYFGPGTRLTVT.